This T cell receptor beta chain was sequenced during a study of identifying expanded T cells in peripheral blood. Collection occurred without any documented infections or immune events in donors. The study's findings and limits: Roughly two-week clone count variance significantly increased as total template count grew. Approximately 1.1 clones differed between technical replicates, versus around 15 and 18 over time.

Turning to this clone: Its antigen is still unknown.

Germline trimming cut 6 bases from V and 1 base from J; bases unmatched to any gene: 3. CDR3 length: 15 residues. Germline V gene data show CDR1 as SNHLY and CDR2 as FYNNEI. Generated by immunoSEQ multiplex PCR, the TCRdb table keeps only in-frame clones and is missing some. This table has about 100,000 clones, over 70% appearing once. The sample comprised blood. V gene TRBV2 combines with J gene TRBJ1-5; 10 bases map to TRBD1. This TCR was recovered from a person aged 18 to 70 in good health. CDR3 region: CASRETGGSNQPQHF. The CDR3 DNA is TGTGCCAGCAGAGAGACAGGGGGCAGCAATCAGCCCCAGCATTTT.